This T cell receptor beta chain was sequenced during a study of cytomegalovirus exposure and HLA in healthy donors. Overall study results and limits: Some highly shared sequence variants likely arose as a pipeline artifact.

CDR1 and CDR2 (germline): LGHNT, FRNRAP. The V end was cut by 6 bases, the J end by 7 bases, with 15 bases between. The length of the CDR3 is 13 residues. Vbeta (60) and Jbeta (13) primers were used in the PCR. The protocol was immunoSEQ multiplex PCR, while the TCRdb copy is restricted to in-frame clones and leaves out a portion. The sample has 150,000 to 200,000 clones, approximately 80% seen once. As for this clone: The target antigen is unknown.

The gene calls are TRBV12-5 and TRBJ1-2; tentatively, D is TRBD1 (6 bases). Source material: PBMCs. This sequence originates from a man aged 50-59 years in good health and CMV-seropositive. CDR3 in DNA: TGTGCTAGTGGGGAAGGGGGTATAGGTGGCTACACCTTC. This encodes CASGEGGIGGYTF.